This TCR beta chain emerged from a study of beta chain features in type 1 diabetes. Study results and limitations: No resolution was reached here on whether HLA type influences TCRB rearrangement. A greater similarity of naive, central memory and Treg TCRB repertoires was seen among patients than among healthy donors. For Type 1 diabetes patients, all four CD4+ subsets carried TCRB CDR3s that were moderately but significantly shorter.

Researchers reported sorting CD4+ naive, central memory, regulatory and stem cell-like memory cells via CD45RO/CCR7/CD25/CD127/CD95/CD27. The germline V gene has CDR1 SQVTM and CDR2 ANQGSEA. Between the trimmed V and J ends, which lost 4 bases and 4 bases, there was a span of 14 bases. The CDR3 sequence is 14 residues long. cDNA synthesis used the whole RNA isolate, giving expressed TCRB sequences. Clones were read by immunoSEQ multiplex PCR, and TCRdb kept only the in-frame ones, dropping some. This sample has over 200,000 clones, with roughly a tenth found just once. This clone was seen a handful of times. Its antigen is currently unknown.

The chain couples TRBV29-1 to TRBJ1-3; no definite D call. The receptor was derived from a young man with type 1 diabetes. Material for sequencing was naive CD4+ T cells from blood. In DNA, the CDR3 is TGCAGCGTTGCCTCCGGAGGGAGCGGAAACACCATATATTTT. Translation: CSVASGGSGNTIYF.